The 16 T cell receptor beta chains below come from one sample, sequenced in a study of regulatory T cells in long-lasting Graves disease. Libraries of TCR beta came from iRepertoire HTBI primers plus Arm-PCR of CDR3 regions. TCRdb re-derived calls from the multiplex PCR reads in MiXCR, one entry per CDR3 protein. The sample includes fewer than 500,000 distinct CDR3 sequences, 15% to 20% of them seen just once. Time point indicated: newly diagnosed GD, antithyroid drugs for less than 3 months. The TCR library was made from RNA extracted from PBMCs. The same specimen was also included in a second study, on T cells in Graves' hyperthyroidism and ophthalmopathy.

Specimen: peripheral blood mononuclear cells (PBMCs), collected at new diagnosis, from a patient treated with antithyroid drugs. The receptor set was obtained from a middle-aged man with Graves disease.

This clonotype was counted many times. The CDR3 loop is CASKGIGSTEAFF. The CDR3 DNA sequence: TGTGCCAGTAAGGGTATTGGTAGCACTGAAGCTTTCTTT. V usage is TRBV28 and J usage is TRBJ1-1; D ambiguous. V shed 9 bases and J shed 4 bases, with 15 bases lying between them. Germline CDR1 MDHEN, CDR2 SYDVKM. This CDR3 comprises 13 residues.

This clonotype was counted ten times or more. V and J are TRBV28 and TRBJ1-3; 7 bases match TRBD1. Germline assignment: CDR1 MDHEN and CDR2 SYDVKM. This CDR3 contains 16 residues. V lost 4 bases to trimming and J lost 0 bases; unmatched junction nucleotides: 6. The CDR3, as DNA: TGTGCCAGCAGTTACCTCAGGGGGAACTCTGGAAACACCATATATTTT. It translates to CASSYLRGNSGNTIYF.

V usage is TRBV4-1 and J usage is TRBJ2-2; no definite D call. With 1 base removed from V and 8 bases from J, the gap between germline ends came to 5 bases. The V gene's germline CDR1 is MGHRA and CDR2 YSYEKL. The CDR3 runs 12 residues. The DNA of the CDR3 is TGCGCCAGCAGCCAAGTGAGGGGGGAGCTGTTTTTT. This gives the protein CASSQVRGELFF.

The chain couples TRBV20-1 to TRBJ2-3, with 8 bases aligning to TRBD2. The J segment lost 5 bases and the V segment lost 2 bases, leaving 3 bases of the junction unmatched. CDR1 is DFQATT, CDR2 SNEGSKA, per germline (reference sequence). The CDR3 is 13 amino acids. In DNA form, the CDR3 reads TGCAGTGCTAGATTCGGGACTAGAGATACGCAGTATTTT. Its translation is CSARFGTRDTQYF.

This clonotype was counted ten times or more. The rearrangement links TRBV28 to TRBJ2-7, with D perhaps matching TRBD1 or TRBD2 (5 bases each). This CDR3 is built from 13 residues. Germline V gives CDR1 MDHEN, CDR2 SYDVKM. V was pared by 1 base and J by 5 bases, with 9 bases between. The CDR3 reads CASSLSGRDEQYF. DNA of the CDR3: TGTGCCAGCAGTTTATCGGGACGGGACGAGCAGTACTTC.

Notes on this clonotype: A much larger clone is a single base away; this may be a read error. As the CDR3 is not closed by the conserved phenylalanine or tryptophan, this likely results from a read error. J is TRBJ1-1 and V is TRBV5-1; D ambiguous. The V and J ends lost 7 bases and 3 bases respectively, with 16 bases between them. CDR1 SGHRS and CDR2 YFSETQ come from the germline V gene. This CDR3 is 14 amino acids long. CDR3 in DNA: TGCGCCAGCTCGTGGGGTGTCGTGTACACTGAAGCTTTCTCT. The encoded protein is CASSWGVVYTEAFS.

This clonotype was counted at least ten times. The rearrangement links TRBV20-1 to TRBJ1-1; D is unclear. This CDR3 contains 14 residues. V dropped 6 bases and J dropped 1 base, with 15 bases sitting between them. Germline loops: CDR1 DFQATT, CDR2 SNEGSKA (reference sequence). The chain's CDR3 is CSALLTPQNTEAFF. The DNA of the CDR3 is TGCAGTGCCCTCCTGACACCCCAGAACACTGAAGCTTTCTTT.

This clonotype came up a few times. The chain has TRBV28 and TRBJ1-5; 7 bases align to TRBD1. J lost 4 bases, V lost 3 bases, and 3 bases had no gene match. The CDR3 totals 14 residues. The V gene's germline CDR1 is MDHEN and CDR2 SYDVKM. In DNA, the CDR3 is TGTGCCAGCAGTTTCGACAGGGTGAATCAGCCCCAGCATTTT. The encoded protein is CASSFDRVNQPQHF. The whole variable domain, remainder taken from reference TRBV28 and TRBJ1-5, is DVKVTQSSRYLVKRTGEKVFLECVQDMDHENMFWYRQDPGLGLRLIYFSYDVKMKEKGDIPEGYSVSREKKERFSLILESASTNQTSMYLCASSFDRVNQPQHFGDGTRLSIL.

In this sample, this clonotype turned up a few times. This chain joins TRBV7-2 and TRBJ1-6; D might be TRBD1 (5 bases). CDR1 SGHTA and CDR2 FQGNSA come from the germline V gene. The CDR3 length is 16 residues. V lost 3 bases and J lost 5, with 14 bases in between. The CDR3 DNA sequence: TGTGCCAGCAGCTTCGGGGGGGGAAGGGATAATTCACCCCTCCACTTT. Protein product: CASSFGGGRDNSPLHF.

The rearrangement joins TRBV18 to TRBJ2-7; no definite D call. Germline CDR1 KGHSH, CDR2 LQKENI. The CDR3 length is 14 residues. V lost 3 bases to trimming and J lost 4 bases, with 13 bases between them. The CDR3 DNA reads as TGTGCCAGCTCACCTAAAGGGCTACGATACGAGCAGTACTTC. This codes for CASSPKGLRYEQYF.

This clonotype appeared many times. V and J are TRBV3-1 and TRBJ2-1; D tentatively reads TRBD1 or TRBD2 (5 bases each). From germline, CDR1 is LGHDT and CDR2 YNNKEL (reference sequence). The CDR3 has 14 residues. V gave up 2 bases and J gave up 8 bases, with 13 bases separating them. CDR3 nucleotide sequence: TGTGCCAGCAGCCAAATGGGGGTAGCCGATGAGCAGTTCTTC. The encoded protein is CASSQMGVADEQFF.

This chain connects TRBV3-1 to TRBJ2-7; 10 bases are a match to TRBD1. The CDR3 totals 14 residues. V dropped 3 bases and J dropped 12; count of bases not matched to a gene: 11. Germline loops: CDR1 LGHDT, CDR2 YNNKEL (reference sequence). In DNA, the CDR3 is TGTGCCAGCAGCCATTACGGGACAGGGGAGAATGCGTACTTC. Protein: CASSHYGTGENAYF.

The J gene is TRBJ1-3, the V gene TRBV20-1; D might be TRBD1 (5 bases). CDR1 DFQATT and CDR2 SNEGSKA come from the germline V gene (reference sequence). The CDR3 extends over 14 amino acids. The V gene lost 3 bases and the J gene lost 5 bases, with 14 bases spanning the gap. The CDR3 sequence: CSASSSGLRNTIYF. CDR3 nucleotide sequence: TGCAGTGCTAGTTCGTCGGGACTAAGAAACACCATATATTTT.

Many counts were recorded for this clonotype. The gene calls are TRBV24-1 and TRBJ1-5, with a possible D match to TRBD1 (6 bases). This CDR3 is 16 amino acids long. With 4 bases removed from V and 2 bases from J, the gap between germline ends came to 14 bases. In germline, CDR1 is KGHDR, CDR2 SFDVKD. CDR3 DNA sequence: TGTGCCACCAGTGACTCCCTCAGGGGACGCAATCAGCCCCAGCATTTT. Translated, it gives CATSDSLRGRNQPQHF.

This clonotype was seen ten or more times. The chain couples TRBV7-9 to TRBJ2-3; tentative D call: TRBD2 (6 bases). The CDR3 covers 14 residues. The V gene lost 5 bases and the J gene lost 4 bases, with 13 bases spanning the gap. Germline V CDR1 and CDR2: SEHNR, FQNEAQ (reference sequence). The CDR3 spells CASSPRGEADTQYF. The DNA for the CDR3 is TGTGCCAGCAGCCCCCGCGGGGAGGCAGATACGCAGTATTTT.

This clonotype was observed a few times. The J gene is TRBJ2-2, the V gene TRBV3-1, with 11 nucleotides matching TRBD2. V shed 3 bases, J shed 5 bases, and the junction held 8 bases outside the gene matches. The CDR3 has 17 amino acids. Germline CDR1 and CDR2: LGHDT and YNNKEL (reference sequence). The CDR3 DNA sequence: TGTGCCAGCAGCCACATCACTAGCGGGAGCCGTACCGGGGAGCTGTTTTTT. The encoded protein is CASSHITSGSRTGELFF.